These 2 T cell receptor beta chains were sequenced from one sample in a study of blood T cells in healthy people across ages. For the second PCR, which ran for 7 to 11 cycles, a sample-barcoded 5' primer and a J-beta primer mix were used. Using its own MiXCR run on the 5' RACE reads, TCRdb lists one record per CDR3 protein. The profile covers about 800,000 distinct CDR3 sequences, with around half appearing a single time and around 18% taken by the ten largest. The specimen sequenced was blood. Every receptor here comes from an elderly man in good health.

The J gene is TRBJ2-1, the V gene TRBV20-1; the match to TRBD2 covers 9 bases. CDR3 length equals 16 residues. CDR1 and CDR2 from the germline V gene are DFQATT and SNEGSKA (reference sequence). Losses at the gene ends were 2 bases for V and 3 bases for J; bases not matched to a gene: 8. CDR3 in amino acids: CSARSLAGLGYNEQFF. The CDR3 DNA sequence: TGCAGTGCTAGATCACTAGCGGGCCTCGGCTACAATGAGCAGTTCTTC.

CDR3 coding DNA: TGCGCCAGCAGACCACGGACTAGCGGGAGTCTCGGGGGTACGCAGTATTTT. This translates into CASRPRTSGSLGGTQYF. The chain uses TRBV5-1 and TRBJ2-3; 13 bases line up with TRBD2. CDR3 length: 17 amino acids. The junction had 14 bases not matched to a gene; V was cut back by 5 bases and J by 8 bases. In germline, CDR1 is SGHRS, CDR2 YFSETQ. The full variable domain, its missing parts supplied by reference TRBV5-1 and TRBJ2-3, is KAGVTQTPRYLIKTRGQQVTLSCSPISGHRSVSWYQQTPGQGLQFLFEYFSETQRNKGNFPGRFSGRQFSNSRSEMNVSTLELGDSALYLCASRPRTSGSLGGTQYFGPGTRLTVL.